The rows below give T cell receptor beta chains drawn from one sample of a study of blood T cell repertoires in COVID-19. The table came from immunoSEQ multiplex PCR; TCRdb's copy has only in-frame clones and leaves some out. Of under 250,000 clones in the sample, about four fifths are singletons; the top ten hold 5.5% to 7%. Specimen: peripheral blood. These receptors all stem from a woman aged 40 to 50 with COVID-19, enrolled during active disease. Each CDR3 is given with its conserved first and last residue. D genes are given only for firm matches. Size tells how often a clone was seen (once, few, many) or the class of an expanded clone, and some rows leave it out.

D	V	J	size	CDR3	DNA
-	TRBV2	TRBJ1-1	once	CASTGLGNTEAFF	TGTGCCAGCACCGGACTGGGGAACACTGAAGCTTTCTTT
-	TRBV5-8	TRBJ1-1	-	CASMRSARPNTEAFF	TGTGCCAGCATGCGGTCGGCTCGGCCGAACACTGAAGCTTTCTTT
TRBD1	TRBV5-4	TRBJ1-2	-	CASSRPGTGGDGYTF	TGTGCCAGCAGCCGTCCAGGGACAGGGGGGGATGGCTACACCTTC
-	TRBV5-5	TRBJ2-3	few	CASSHPELGTDTQYF	TGTGCCAGCAGCCACCCGGAGCTCGGGACAGATACGCAGTATTTT
-	TRBV7-2	TRBJ1-5	-	CASSSWTSSNQPQHF	TGTGCCAGCAGCTCTTGGACAAGTAGCAATCAGCCCCAGCATTTT
-	TRBV4-2	TRBJ2-1	-	CASSQDRAGAIYNEQFF	TGTGCCAGCAGCCAAGACAGGGCAGGGGCGATTTACAATGAGCAGTTCTTC
-	TRBV2	TRBJ2-1	-	CASSVGGWGHNEQFF	TGTGCCAGCAGTGTTGGAGGATGGGGTCACAATGAGCAGTTCTTC
-	TRBV11-2	TRBJ2-3	-	CASSLFVGQASTDTQYF	TGTGCCAGCAGCTTATTTGTAGGTCAGGCGAGCACAGATACGCAGTATTTT
-	TRBV12-3/TRBV12-4	TRBJ1-1	-	CASSPSTEAFF	TGTGCCAGCAGTCCCTCCACTGAAGCTTTCTTT
-	TRBV11-3	TRBJ2-3	few	CASNEGAPSDTQYF	TGTGCCAGCAACGAAGGAGCTCCCTCGGATACGCAGTATTTT
-	TRBV5-4	TRBJ1-1	-	CASSLDRNTEAFF	TGTGCCAGCAGCTTGGATAGGAACACTGAAGCTTTCTTT
-	TRBV7-2	TRBJ2-1	-	CASSLGPNRVSYNEQFF	TGTGCCAGCAGCTTAGGCCCGAACAGGGTTAGCTACAATGAGCAGTTCTTC
-	TRBV19	TRBJ1-4	-	CASRGTMNEKLFF	TGTGCCAGTAGAGGGACTATGAATGAAAAACTGTTTTTT
-	TRBV4-1	TRBJ1-5	-	CASSQEWQGNQPQHF	TGCGCCAGCAGCCAAGAATGGCAGGGCAATCAGCCCCAGCATTTT
TRBD1	TRBV5-1	TRBJ2-2	-	CASRQGQGRYTGELFF	TGCGCCAGCAGACAAGGACAGGGCAGGTACACCGGGGAGCTGTTTTTT
-	TRBV7-2	TRBJ2-3	-	CASSFGFSDTQYF	TGTGCCAGCAGCTTCGGTTTCTCGGATACGCAGTATTTT
-	TRBV6-5	TRBJ2-7	-	CASGRGEQYF	TGTGCCAGCGGGAGGGGGGAGCAGTACTTC
TRBD1	TRBV19	TRBJ1-2	-	CASSKDREANYGYTF	TGTGCCAGTAGTAAAGACAGGGAAGCAAACTATGGCTACACCTTC
-	TRBV29-1	TRBJ2-6	-	CSVAWGGISGTLASGANVLTF	TGCAGCGTTGCCTGGGGGGGAATTTCCGGGACACTCGCTTCTGGGGCCAACGTCCTGACTTTC
TRBD1	TRBV5-8	TRBJ1-2	-	CASSFKTGTGYGYTF	TGTGCCAGCAGCTTTAAAACCGGGACAGGGTATGGCTACACCTTC
-	TRBV2	TRBJ1-1	-	CASSAPVQAQNTEAFF	TGTGCCAGCAGTGCCCCGGTGCAGGCACAGAACACTGAAGCTTTCTTT
TRBD1	TRBV6-5	TRBJ2-1	-	CASSYWDSSFEQFF	TGTGCCAGCAGTTACTGGGACAGCAGTTTCGAGCAGTTCTTC
-	TRBV23-1	TRBJ1-2	-	CASGDLANPDYGYTF	TGCGCCAGCGGTGATTTAGCAAACCCAGACTATGGCTACACCTTC
TRBD2	TRBV7-2	TRBJ2-7	-	CASSLSAGLAGFSPYEQYF	TGTGCCAGCAGCTTATCAGCGGGACTAGCGGGCTTCAGTCCGTACGAGCAGTACTTC
TRBD1	TRBV27	TRBJ1-2	-	CASSLSEDRGKGYTF	TGTGCCAGCAGTTTATCCGAGGACAGGGGTAAAGGCTACACCTTC